Shown below are 24 T cell receptor beta chains from a single sample sequenced in a study of shared clonotypes between healthy human individuals. Sequencing used immunoSEQ multiplex PCR; TCRdb keeps in-frame clones, though not all of them. The data hold some 2,100,000 clones, with almost 96% observed a single time. Sequencing was carried out using naive CD4+ T cells sorted from blood. Specified subset: CD45RA+ positively selected. The source of these receptors is a man younger than 30 in good health.

The rearrangement joins TRBV5-6 to TRBJ1-2; 8 nucleotides agree with TRBD1. Trimming removed 3 bases from V and 4 bases from J; junction bases left unmatched: 5. This CDR3 is built from 14 residues. Germline CDR1 SGHDT, CDR2 YYEEEE. The CDR3 nucleotides read TGTGCCAGCAGCTATGGACAGGGTGGCTATGGCTACACCTTC. Protein product: CASSYGQGGYGYTF.

V usage is TRBV6-4 and J usage is TRBJ2-7; possibly TRBD1 or TRBD2 for D (5 bases each). Trimming pared 7 bases from V and 2 bases from J, leaving 12 bases between. Germline V lookup: CDR1 MRHNA, CDR2 SNTAGT. The CDR3 extends over 13 amino acids. The CDR3 spells CASTRDPTYEQYF. The CDR3 region has the DNA TGTGCCAGCACCCGGGACCCAACCTACGAGCAGTACTTC.

This sequence joins TRBV18 and TRBJ2-7, with 9 bases identical to TRBD1. CDR1 and CDR2 (germline): KGHSH, LQKENI. Trimming took 7 bases from V and 3 from J; bases not matched to a gene: 7. This CDR3 has 14 residues. DNA for the CDR3: TGTGCCAGCTGTCGGGACAGGGCGAGCTACGAGCAGTACTTC. It translates to CASCRDRASYEQYF.

The chain combines TRBV28 with TRBJ1-5; no clear D gene. Per the germline V gene, CDR1 is MDHEN and CDR2 is SYDVKM. The V end was cut by 7 bases, the J end by 2 bases, with 12 bases between. This CDR3 comprises 14 residues. In DNA form, the CDR3 reads TGTGCCAGCACCAATCCCGGCGGCAATCAGCCCCAGCATTTT. The encoded protein is CASTNPGGNQPQHF.

This chain uses TRBV5-1 with TRBJ2-3, with D possibly matching TRBD1 (5 bases). Trimming took off 7 bases at V and 5 bases at J, with 26 bases between the two ends. In germline, CDR1 is SGHRS, CDR2 YFSETQ. CDR3 length equals 17 residues. The CDR3 sequence is CASSPRVQGKGLDTQYF. In DNA, the CDR3 is TGCGCCAGCTCGCCTCGTGTGCAGGGTAAAGGGTTAGATACGCAGTATTTT.

CDR3 sequence (DNA): TGTGCCAGCAGTTACGGGGGGGCAAAGCAGTACTTC. Translating gives CASSYGGAKQYF. V gene TRBV6-5 combines with J gene TRBJ2-7; perhaps TRBD2 as D (7 bases). Trimming shortened V by 2 bases and J by 8 bases, and 10 bases separated the two germline ends. This CDR3 contains 12 residues. Per germline, CDR1 MNHEY and CDR2 SVGAGI.

The chain recombines TRBV7-2 with TRBJ2-6; 11 bases map to TRBD2. Trimming at V came to 5 bases and at J to 0 bases, leaving 9 bases not matched to a gene. Germline CDR1 SGHTA, CDR2 FQGNSA. The CDR3 contains 19 residues. The DNA of the CDR3 is TGTGCCAGCAGCAAAGGACTAGCGGGTACGAGCTCTGGGGCCAACGTCCTGACTTTC. It is translated as CASSKGLAGTSSGANVLTF.

This clone was recorded once. The chain uses TRBV13 and TRBJ2-1; 8 bases are shared with TRBD2. Germline V CDR1 and CDR2: PRHDT, FYEKMQ (reference sequence). J gave up 5 bases and V 2 bases, and 2 bases lay outside the gene matches. There are 14 residues in the CDR3. As DNA, the CDR3 is TGTGCCAGCAGCTTACTCGGGGGGGACAATGAGCAGTTCTTC. Translating it yields CASSLLGGDNEQFF.

DNA for the CDR3: TGTGCCAGCAGCTCCCTTCGACGGGAAAAACTGTTTTTT. Encoded protein: CASSSLRREKLFF. The genes are TRBV7-2 and TRBJ1-4, with unresolved D. This CDR3 region has 13 residues. With 4 bases removed from V and 8 bases from J, the gap between germline ends came to 11 bases. Germline V gene lookup returns CDR1 SGHTA and CDR2 FQGNSA.

This clone has a handful of counts. The rearrangement uses TRBV6-1 and TRBJ2-4; 10 bases map to TRBD2. CDR1 is MNHNS, CDR2 SASEGT, per germline. The ends lost 4 bases at V and 7 bases at J; junction bases unmatched: 10. This CDR3 spans 16 amino acids. The CDR3 sequence is CASSGTIAGGRNIQYF. CDR3 nucleotide sequence: TGTGCCAGCAGTGGGACGATAGCGGGGGGCCGGAACATTCAGTACTTC.

This chain connects TRBV10-1 to TRBJ2-7; 7 bases are shared with TRBD1. The junction had 11 bases not matched to a gene; V was cut back by 9 bases and J by 3 bases. The CDR3 is 14 residues long. The germline V gene has CDR1 WNHNN and CDR2 SYGVQD (reference sequence). The CDR3: CARPGTERNYEQYF. The CDR3 region has the DNA TGCGCCAGACCCGGGACAGAGAGAAACTACGAGCAGTACTTC.

The chain employs TRBV5-4 and TRBJ2-1; 10 nucleotides match TRBD1. There are 15 residues in the CDR3. Germline V gene data show CDR1 as SGHNT and CDR2 as YYREEE (reference sequence). Trimming cost V 0 bases and J 4 bases; bases outside gene matches: 1. CDR3 sequence (DNA): TGTGCCAGCAGCTTGGGGGACAGGGGTTACAATGAGCAGTTCTTC. Translated, it gives CASSLGDRGYNEQFF.

This chain connects TRBV27 to TRBJ2-4, with 7 bases identical to TRBD1. The CDR3 contains 17 residues. Germline V CDR1 and CDR2: MNHEY, SMNVEV (reference sequence). Trimming took 0 bases from V and 1 from J; bases not matched to a gene: 6. CDR3 nucleotide sequence: TGTGCCAGCAGTTTATCCCTAACGGACAGGGCCAAAAACATTCAGTACTTC. Its translation: CASSLSLTDRAKNIQYF.

The chain has TRBV28 and TRBJ2-7, with 8 bases matching TRBD2. V lost 1 base, J lost 3 bases, and 5 bases stayed unmatched. CDR1 is MDHEN, CDR2 SYDVKM, per germline. The CDR3 consists of 15 residues. The CDR3 reads CASSLSGSGVYEQYF. The CDR3 nucleotides are TGTGCCAGCAGTTTATCCGGTAGCGGGGTCTACGAGCAGTACTTC.

V gene TRBV5-1 combines with J gene TRBJ2-2; 7 bases are shared with TRBD1. The V gene's germline CDR1 is SGHRS and CDR2 YFSETQ. Germline trimming cut 1 base from V and 6 bases from J; bases unmatched to any gene: 6. The CDR3 totals 15 residues. CDR3 DNA sequence: TGCGCCAGCAGCTTGCCCCGGGACAGCTCCGGGGAGCTGTTTTTT. Protein sequence: CASSLPRDSSGELFF.

The gene calls are TRBV7-8 and TRBJ1-1; a possible D gene is TRBD1 (6 bases). The CDR3 totals 15 residues. Trimming removed 5 bases at V and 2 bases at J, with 15 bases between. CDR1 SGHVS and CDR2 FQNEAQ come from the germline V gene. CDR3 sequence (DNA): TGTGCCAGCAGCGGGGAATGGACAGTTAACACTGAAGCTTTCTTT. Amino acids: CASSGEWTVNTEAFF. Full variable domain (rest looked up from reference TRBV7-8 and TRBJ1-1): GAGVSQSPRYKVAKRGQDVALRCDPISGHVSLFWYQQALGQGPEFLTYFQNEAQLDKSGLPSDRFFAERPEGSVSTLKIQRTQQEDSAVYLCASSGEWTVNTEAFFGQGTRLTVV.

The chain recombines TRBV6-5 with TRBJ1-5, with D unresolved. Trimming shortened V by 4 bases and J by 9 bases, and 19 bases separated the two germline ends. The CDR3 totals 15 residues. Germline V gene lookup returns CDR1 MNHEY and CDR2 SVGAGI. This chain's CDR3 is CASSSLTVPEGPQHF. CDR3 bases: TGTGCCAGCAGTTCCCTCACAGTGCCTGAGGGGCCCCAGCATTTT.

The chain combines TRBV28 with TRBJ2-7; D unresolved. V lost 2 bases to trimming and J lost 3 bases, with 11 bases between them. The CDR3 covers 14 residues. Germline V gene data show CDR1 as MDHEN and CDR2 as SYDVKM. As DNA, the CDR3 is TGTGCCAGCAGTTTAACTCCCACTGGCTACGAGCAGTACTTC. The encoded protein is CASSLTPTGYEQYF. The whole variable domain, remainder taken from reference TRBV28 and TRBJ2-7, is DVKVTQSSRYLVKRTGEKVFLECVQDMDHENMFWYRQDPGLGLRLIYFSYDVKMKEKGDIPEGYSVSREKKERFSLILESASTNQTSMYLCASSLTPTGYEQYFGPGTRLTVT.

The chain joins TRBV15 to TRBJ2-6; TRBD2 matches 8 bases. Germline values: CDR1 LNHNV, CDR2 YYDKDF (reference sequence). The CDR3 spans 16 residues. V lost 1 base and J lost 2; bases outside the gene matches: 1. The CDR3 is CATSRGGGTGANVLTF. In DNA, the CDR3 is TGTGCCACCAGCAGAGGCGGGGGGACTGGGGCCAACGTCCTGACTTTC.

The J gene is TRBJ2-3, the V gene TRBV7-9, with 13 positions matching TRBD2. Germline lookup yields CDR1 SEHNR and CDR2 FQNEAQ (reference sequence). V gave up 1 base and J gave up 6 bases; unmatched junction bases: 10. The CDR3 covers 18 residues. The CDR3 bases are TGTGCCAGCAGCTTAGTGGGGACTAGCGGGGTAGCGGGGGATACGCAGTATTTT. This sequence encodes CASSLVGTSGVAGDTQYF.

CDR3 coding DNA: TGTGCCAGCAGCGTAGCGGCGGGACTATACAATGAGCAGTTCTTC. It encodes CASSVAAGLYNEQFF. The chain couples TRBV9 to TRBJ2-1; 7 bases agree with TRBD2. With 0 bases clipped from V and 4 bases from J, the junction kept 4 bases outside the gene matches. The germline V gene encodes CDR1 SGDLS and CDR2 YYNGEE. This CDR3 region has 15 residues.

The rearrangement uses TRBV7-2 and TRBJ2-1, with D hard to call. Trimming removed 6 bases at V and 1 base at J, with 13 bases between. The CDR3 is 15 residues long. The germline V gene encodes CDR1 SGHTA and CDR2 FQGNSA. The CDR3 loop reads CASSISRGSYNEQFF. In nucleotides, the CDR3 is TGTGCCAGCAGTATTAGCCGCGGATCCTACAATGAGCAGTTCTTC.

This clone was detected once. This rearrangement joins TRBV30 to TRBJ2-7; perhaps TRBD2 as D (6 bases). Germline lookup yields CDR1 GTSNPN and CDR2 SVGIG (reference sequence). Trimming took off 6 bases at V and 9 bases at J, with 18 bases between the two ends. The CDR3 is 12 residues long. In DNA form, the CDR3 reads TGTGCCTGTGCGACTCCGGGACTTCGGCAGTACTTC. Translation gives CACATPGLRQYF.

The chain carries TRBV6-4 and TRBJ2-3, with TRBD2 identical over 7 bases. This CDR3 has 15 amino acids. V shed 6 bases and J 1 base; nucleotides not matched to a gene: 7. In germline, CDR1 is MRHNA, CDR2 SNTAGT. Written as DNA, the CDR3 is TGTGCCAGCAGACCGGGACTAAGCCGCACAGATACGCAGTATTTT. Translation gives CASRPGLSRTDTQYF.